The next 10 T cell receptor beta chains were all read from a single sample in a study of blood T cell repertoires in COVID-19. Sequencing was performed with immunoSEQ multiplex PCR; in TCRdb, only in-frame clones are kept and a portion is missing. This sample carries more than 300,000 clones, roughly 87% of them seen once, and the ten largest clones take around 5%. Sequences were obtained from PBMCs or T cells enriched from blood (not recorded which). These receptor sequences come from a woman between 50 and 59 years old who had recovered from COVID-19.

The chain uses TRBV3-1 (or the pseudogene TRBV3-2) and TRBJ2-3; no reliable D call. The germline V gene has CDR1 LGHDT and CDR2 YNNKEL (reference sequence). V was clipped by 0 bases and J by 0 bases, with 19 bases between them. The CDR3 length is 19 residues. The CDR3 sequence is CASSQDLFVFAGSTDTQYF. The CDR3 nucleotides are TGTGCCAGCAGCCAAGATCTCTTTGTTTTTGCAGGAAGCACAGATACGCAGTATTTT.

The CDR3, as DNA: TGTGCCAGCAGCTTTACAGGGAGTGAAGCTTTCTTT. This codes for CASSFTGSEAFF. The J gene is TRBJ1-1, the V gene TRBV7-2; perhaps TRBD1 as D (6 bases). This CDR3 is built from 12 residues. Germline V gene sequence: CDR1 SGHTA, CDR2 FQGNSA. Deletions cut 3 bases from V and 7 bases from J, with 9 bases between.

On this clone: Other DNA sequences of this sample code for an identical CDR3. The gene calls are TRBV5-1 and TRBJ1-4; 7 positions match TRBD1. The CDR3 extends over 14 amino acids. Trimming removed 4 bases from V and 4 bases from J; junction bases left unmatched: 4. The germline V gene has CDR1 SGHRS and CDR2 YFSETQ. The CDR3 sequence: CASSLGTVNEKLFF. The CDR3 region has the DNA TGCGCCAGCAGCCTGGGGACAGTTAATGAAAAACTGTTTTTT.

This rearrangement joins TRBV7-2 to TRBJ2-3, with TRBD1 matching 11 bases. This CDR3 has 14 amino acids. The germline V gene encodes CDR1 SGHTA and CDR2 FQGNSA. J lost 4 bases, V lost 6 bases, and 3 bases had no gene match. CDR3 in DNA: TGTGCCAGCAGACGGACAGGGGGCGCAGATACGCAGTATTTT. Its protein product is CASRRTGGADTQYF.

The genes are TRBV18 and TRBJ1-4; possibly TRBD1 for D (6 bases). The CDR3 contains 15 residues. Germline CDR1 and CDR2: KGHSH and LQKENI. Trimming stripped 3 bases from V and 2 bases from J, with 10 bases between. The CDR3 DNA reads TGTGCCAGCTCACCCCAGGGGCACACTAATGAAAAACTGTTTTTT. It is translated as CASSPQGHTNEKLFF. Together with reference TRBV18 and TRBJ1-4, the CDR3 gives the full variable domain: NAGVMQNPRHLVRRRGQEARLRCSPMKGHSHVYWYRQLPEEGLKFMVYLQKENIIDESGMPKERFSAEFPKEGPSILRIQQVVRGDSAAYFCASSPQGHTNEKLFFGSGTQLSVL.

On this clone: It is likely a read error, because the conserved phenylalanine at the end of the CDR3 is missing. Because the CDR3's place on the DNA is in doubt, the DNA is left out and the CDR3 is given as listed by TCRdb. This chain uses TRBV7-8 with TRBJ1-2; TRBD1 is taken as the D call from the table, unchecked against the DNA. Germline CDR1 reads SGHVS; CDR2 reads FQNEAQ. The CDR3 length is 9 residues, termini included. CDR3 sequence reads: CASSARTAV.

In its sample, this clone was seen a few times. This chain connects TRBV27 to TRBJ1-1; tentative D call: TRBD1 (6 bases). The V end lost 5 bases, the J end lost 10 bases, and 14 bases lay between the germline ends. The CDR3 is 12 residues long. Per the germline V gene, CDR1 is MNHEY and CDR2 is SMNVEV (reference sequence). CDR3 bases: TGTGCCAGCAGTAGCCCGGCAGGGGCAGCTTTCTTT. Amino acids: CASSSPAGAAFF.

The V call is TRBV9, the J call TRBJ2-1, with TRBD1 matching over 7 bases. The CDR3 length is 16 residues. The V gene end was trimmed by 0 bases and the J gene end by 2 bases; junction bases not matched to a gene: 5. Germline V gene data show CDR1 as SGDLS and CDR2 as YYNGEE. The CDR3 DNA reads as TGTGCCAGCAGCGTAGGCTGGCAGGGGGCCTACAATGAGCAGTTCTTC. It yields the protein CASSVGWQGAYNEQFF.

The CDR3 loop reads CASSSTQGTYREVYGYTF. The CDR3 region has the DNA TGTGCCAGCAGCTCAACACAGGGGACTTACAGGGAGGTCTATGGCTACACCTTC. The chain is built from TRBV13 and TRBJ1-2; 7 nucleotides align to TRBD1. V lost 4 bases, J lost 4 bases, and 18 bases stayed unmatched. The CDR3 contains 18 residues. Germline CDR1 is PRHDT and CDR2 is FYEKMQ (reference sequence).

The table lists this clone with a few counts. The CDR3 region has the DNA TGTGCCAGCAGCTTAGGTGGACTAGCGGGAAACACCGGGGAGCTGTTTTTT. Protein sequence: CASSLGGLAGNTGELFF. The V call is TRBV7-3, the J call TRBJ2-2, with 12 bases aligning to TRBD2. The CDR3 is made up of 17 amino acids. V shed 2 bases and J 2 bases; nucleotides not matched to a gene: 3. Germline values: CDR1 SGHTA, CDR2 FQGTGA.